The rows below give T cell receptor beta chains drawn from one sample of a study of identical twins. MiXCR, run by TCRdb on the 5' RACE reads, gives a single entry per CDR3 protein. The data show around 490,000 distinct CDR3 sequences, with over 12% seen just once and roughly 0.4% held by the top ten. The same sample was also studied in work on yellow fever vaccine responses in identical twins.

The sequencing input was CD4+ T cells sorted from blood. Source of these receptors: a woman younger than 35 in good health. The conserved cysteine and the conserved F or W are not part of the CDR3 here. The order of the fields is J gene, V gene, CDR3 protein.

TRBJ2-1 TRBV20-1 SLMGTADDEQF
TRBJ1-1 TRBV28 ASSSRSYFGTYTEAF
TRBJ1-1 TRBV5-1 ASSLGRVLNTEAF
TRBJ2-1 TRBV14 ASSQDLTPNNEQF
TRBJ2-5 TRBV20-1 SARARLGPQETQY
TRBJ2-1 TRBV24-1 ATSDLWTSGESGEQF
TRBJ2-5 TRBV7-9 ASTPRGGFETQY
TRBJ2-3 TRBV14 ASSQDLARRTDTQY
TRBJ2-6 TRBV20-1 SARVRDSGANVLT
TRBJ2-3 TRBV12-3/TRBV12-4 ASSQPLSGGDSSTDTQY
TRBJ2-2 TRBV6-5 ASSYGYSRNTGELF
TRBJ1-2 TRBV27 ASTFGKGFGYT
TRBJ2-7 TRBV2 ASRTSNYEQY
TRBJ2-3 TRBV18 ASSPPGIRPDTQY
TRBJ1-5 TRBV28 ASLRGYQPQH
TRBJ2-7 TRBV7-9 ASSSSVGEQY
TRBJ2-1 TRBV5-1 ASSPGTSKNEQF
TRBJ2-5 TRBV24-1 ATSEAGTGNQETQY
TRBJ1-1 TRBV29-1 STHRSSNTEAF
TRBJ2-7 TRBV20-1 SARDVTSLEYEQY